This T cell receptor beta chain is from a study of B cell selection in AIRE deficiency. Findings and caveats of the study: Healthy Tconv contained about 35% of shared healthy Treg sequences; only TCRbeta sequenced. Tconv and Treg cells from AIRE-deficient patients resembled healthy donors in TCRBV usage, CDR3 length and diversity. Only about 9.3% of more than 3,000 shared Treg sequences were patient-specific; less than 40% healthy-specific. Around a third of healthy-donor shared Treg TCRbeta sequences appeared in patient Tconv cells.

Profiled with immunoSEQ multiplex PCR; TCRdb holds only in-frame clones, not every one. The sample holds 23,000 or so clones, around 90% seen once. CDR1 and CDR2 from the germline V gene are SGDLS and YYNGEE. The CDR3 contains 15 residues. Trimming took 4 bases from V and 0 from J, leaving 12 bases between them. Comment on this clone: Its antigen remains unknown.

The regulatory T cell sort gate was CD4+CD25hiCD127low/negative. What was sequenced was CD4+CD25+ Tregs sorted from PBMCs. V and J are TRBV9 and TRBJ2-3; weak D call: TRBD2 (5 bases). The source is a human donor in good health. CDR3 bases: TGTGCCAGCAGCTTCCTAGCCCATAGCACAGATACGCAGTATTTT. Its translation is CASSFLAHSTDTQYF.